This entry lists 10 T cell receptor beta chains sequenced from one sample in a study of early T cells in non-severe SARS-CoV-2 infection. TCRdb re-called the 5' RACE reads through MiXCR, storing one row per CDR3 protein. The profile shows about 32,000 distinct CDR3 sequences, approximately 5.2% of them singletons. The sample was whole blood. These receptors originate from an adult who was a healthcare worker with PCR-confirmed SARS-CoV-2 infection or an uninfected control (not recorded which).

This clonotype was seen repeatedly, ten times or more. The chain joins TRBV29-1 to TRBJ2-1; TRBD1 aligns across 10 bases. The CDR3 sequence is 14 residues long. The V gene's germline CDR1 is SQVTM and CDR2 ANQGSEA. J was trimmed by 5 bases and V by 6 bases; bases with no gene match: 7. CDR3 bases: TGCAGCGTGGCCGGGACAGGGGCCCACAATGAGCAGTTCTTC. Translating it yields CSVAGTGAHNEQFF.

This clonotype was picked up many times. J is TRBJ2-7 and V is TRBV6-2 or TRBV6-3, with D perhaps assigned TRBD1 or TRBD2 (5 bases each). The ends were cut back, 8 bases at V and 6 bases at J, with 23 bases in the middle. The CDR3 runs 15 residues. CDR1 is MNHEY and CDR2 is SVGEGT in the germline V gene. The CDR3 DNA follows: TGTGCCAGCCTCCCTTCCGGGACGGTCCCACTCGAGCAGTACTTC. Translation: CASLPSGTVPLEQYF.

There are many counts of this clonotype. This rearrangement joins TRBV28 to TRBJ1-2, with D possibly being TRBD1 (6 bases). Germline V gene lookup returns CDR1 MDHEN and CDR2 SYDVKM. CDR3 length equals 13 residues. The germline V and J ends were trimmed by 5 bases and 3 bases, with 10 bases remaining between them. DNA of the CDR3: TGTGCCAGCAGTGGACAGATTTACTATGGCTACACCTTC. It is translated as CASSGQIYYGYTF.

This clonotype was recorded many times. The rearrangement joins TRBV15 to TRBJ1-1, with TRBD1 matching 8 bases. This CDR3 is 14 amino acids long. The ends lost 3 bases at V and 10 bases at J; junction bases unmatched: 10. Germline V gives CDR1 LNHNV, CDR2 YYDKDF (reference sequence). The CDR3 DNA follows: TGTGCCACCAGCAGCTGGGACAGGCGAGGGGGAGCTTTCTTT. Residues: CATSSWDRRGGAFF.

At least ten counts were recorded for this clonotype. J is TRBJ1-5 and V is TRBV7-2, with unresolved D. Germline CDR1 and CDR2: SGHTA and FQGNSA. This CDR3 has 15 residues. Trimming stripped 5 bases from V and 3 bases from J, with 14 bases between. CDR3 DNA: TGTGCCAGCAGCCCCCGCGGTACCTTCAATCAGCCCCAGCATTTT. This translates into CASSPRGTFNQPQHF. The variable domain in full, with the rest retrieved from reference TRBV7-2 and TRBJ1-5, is GAGVSQSPSNKVTEKGKDVELRCDPISGHTALYWYRQSLGQGLEFLIYFQGNSAPDKSGLPSDRFSAERTGGSVSTLTIQRTQQEDSAVYLCASSPRGTFNQPQHFGDGTRLSIL.

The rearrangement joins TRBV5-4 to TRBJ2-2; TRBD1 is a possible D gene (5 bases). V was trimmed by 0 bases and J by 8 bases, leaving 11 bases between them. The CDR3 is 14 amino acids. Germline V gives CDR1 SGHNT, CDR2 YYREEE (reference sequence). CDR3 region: CASSLVQGAGELFF. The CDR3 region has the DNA TGTGCCAGCAGCTTGGTGCAGGGCGCGGGGGAGCTGTTTTTT.

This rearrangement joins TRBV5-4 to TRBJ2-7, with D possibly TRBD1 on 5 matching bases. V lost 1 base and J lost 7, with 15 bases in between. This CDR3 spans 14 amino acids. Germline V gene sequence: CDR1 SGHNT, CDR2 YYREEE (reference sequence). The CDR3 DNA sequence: TGTGCCAGCAGCTTGCGGACAAACCTTGGAGAGCAGTACTTC. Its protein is CASSLRTNLGEQYF. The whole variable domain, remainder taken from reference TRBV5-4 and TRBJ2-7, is ETGVTQSPTHLIKTRGQQVTLRCSSQSGHNTVSWYQQALGQGPQFIFQYYREEENGRGNFPPRFSGLQFPNYSSELNVNALELDDSALYLCASSLRTNLGEQYFGPGTRLTVT.

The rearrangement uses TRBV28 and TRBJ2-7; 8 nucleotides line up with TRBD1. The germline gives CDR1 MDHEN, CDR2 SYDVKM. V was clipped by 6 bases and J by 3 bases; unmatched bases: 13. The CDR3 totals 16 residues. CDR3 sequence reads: CASSPQPPGGRYEQYF. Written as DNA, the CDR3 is TGTGCCAGCAGCCCCCAACCGCCAGGGGGCCGCTACGAGCAGTACTTC.

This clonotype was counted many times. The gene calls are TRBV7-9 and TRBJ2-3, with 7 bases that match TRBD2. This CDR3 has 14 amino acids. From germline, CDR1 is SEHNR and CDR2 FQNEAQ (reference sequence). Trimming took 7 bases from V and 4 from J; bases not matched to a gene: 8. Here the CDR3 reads CASILGGSADTQYF. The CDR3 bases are TGTGCCAGCATCCTCGGCGGGAGTGCAGATACGCAGTATTTT.

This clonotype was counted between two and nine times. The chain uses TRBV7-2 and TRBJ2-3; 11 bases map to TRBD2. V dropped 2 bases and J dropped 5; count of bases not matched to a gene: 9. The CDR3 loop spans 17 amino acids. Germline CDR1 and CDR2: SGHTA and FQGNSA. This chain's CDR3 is CASSLREDGLAGDTQYF. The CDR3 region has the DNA TGTGCCAGCAGCTTACGGGAAGATGGACTAGCGGGAGATACGCAGTATTTT.